The rows below give T cell receptor beta chains drawn from one sample of a study of regulatory T cells in long-lasting Graves disease. TCRdb re-called the multiplex PCR reads with MiXCR, one entry per CDR3 protein. This sample has around 400,000 distinct CDR3 sequences, with roughly a sixth found just once. The sequencing here drew on peripheral blood mononuclear cells (PBMCs), taken at new diagnosis, from a patient treated with antithyroid drugs. The receptors shown here come from a female donor with Graves disease. CDR3s include the opening cysteine and the closing phenylalanine or tryptophan. Fields, in order: clone size, CDR3 length, J gene, V gene, CDR3 protein. Not every row has a clone size; where given, it reads once, few, many or a size class.

clone_size: -
cdr3_length: 15
j_call: TRBJ2-5
v_call: TRBV27
cdr3_aa: CASSFSGQGAETQYF

clone_size: many
cdr3_length: 13
j_call: TRBJ2-7
v_call: TRBV6-1
cdr3_aa: CASGTSESYEQYF

clone_size: -
cdr3_length: 17
j_call: TRBJ2-2
v_call: TRBV6-9
cdr3_aa: CASSSGLAGVVAGELFF

clone_size: many
cdr3_length: 14
j_call: TRBJ1-1
v_call: TRBV7-9
cdr3_aa: CASSPPGAGTEAFF

clone_size: few
cdr3_length: 12
j_call: TRBJ1-1
v_call: TRBV29-1
cdr3_aa: CSVVSGATEAFF

clone_size: many
cdr3_length: 15
j_call: TRBJ2-7
v_call: TRBV9
cdr3_aa: CASSVSGTGGNEQYF

clone_size: many
cdr3_length: 17
j_call: TRBJ1-1
v_call: TRBV19
cdr3_aa: CASSIGQWRVVVGEAFF

clone_size: few
cdr3_length: 14
j_call: TRBJ1-1
v_call: TRBV6-2/TRBV6-3
cdr3_aa: CASSAELLNTEAFF

clone_size: -
cdr3_length: 13
j_call: TRBJ2-2
v_call: TRBV20-1
cdr3_aa: CSARRTSAGELFF

clone_size: many
cdr3_length: 18
j_call: TRBJ2-1
v_call: TRBV10-2
cdr3_aa: CASGEPSSGSLALHEQFF

clone_size: many
cdr3_length: 16
j_call: TRBJ2-4
v_call: TRBV28
cdr3_aa: CASSLTSGRTKNIQYF

clone_size: many
cdr3_length: 14
j_call: TRBJ1-1
v_call: TRBV2
cdr3_aa: CASSEDSGGSEAFF

clone_size: many
cdr3_length: 15
j_call: TRBJ1-5
v_call: TRBV12-3/TRBV12-4
cdr3_aa: CASSLFRGSNQPQHF

clone_size: many
cdr3_length: 19
j_call: TRBJ2-1
v_call: TRBV7-9
cdr3_aa: CASSGRRRPTGTPYNEQFF

clone_size: -
cdr3_length: 16
j_call: TRBJ1-1
v_call: TRBV4-1
cdr3_aa: CASSQEGRGRRTEAFF

clone_size: -
cdr3_length: 14
j_call: -
v_call: TRBV2
cdr3_aa: CASTGGVLQETQYF

clone_size: many
cdr3_length: 13
j_call: TRBJ1-5
v_call: TRBV20-1
cdr3_aa: CSASGPIGQPQHF

clone_size: -
cdr3_length: 13
j_call: TRBJ2-1
v_call: TRBV20-1
cdr3_aa: CSALNGSYNEQFF

clone_size: many
cdr3_length: 16
j_call: TRBJ2-1
v_call: TRBV29-1
cdr3_aa: CSVVSLGREGINEQFF

clone_size: -
cdr3_length: 14
j_call: TRBJ2-7
v_call: TRBV4-1
cdr3_aa: CASSQPGRSYEQYF

clone_size: -
cdr3_length: 16
j_call: TRBJ2-3
v_call: TRBV30
cdr3_aa: CAWSSTRTGHTDTRYF

clone_size: -
cdr3_length: 16
j_call: TRBJ2-7
v_call: TRBV6-1
cdr3_aa: CASSSVNLTGVYEQYF

clone_size: many
cdr3_length: 15
j_call: TRBJ2-1
v_call: TRBV10-2
cdr3_aa: CASSESKLQGEEQFF

clone_size: -
cdr3_length: 17
j_call: TRBJ2-3
v_call: TRBV4-1
cdr3_aa: CASSQEHGGGPPDTQYF

clone_size: many
cdr3_length: 16
j_call: TRBJ2-3
v_call: TRBV7-6
cdr3_aa: CASSLFGDRGTDTQYF

clone_size: many
cdr3_length: 13
j_call: TRBJ1-1
v_call: TRBV5-1
cdr3_aa: CASSLGGAAEAFF

clone_size: many
cdr3_length: 15
j_call: TRBJ2-3
v_call: TRBV10-1
cdr3_aa: CASSSGQGSTDTQYF

clone_size: -
cdr3_length: 17
j_call: TRBJ2-3
v_call: TRBV12-3/TRBV12-4
cdr3_aa: CASSLSGGTRTTDTRYF

clone_size: many
cdr3_length: 15
j_call: TRBJ2-3
v_call: TRBV12-3/TRBV12-4
cdr3_aa: CASSPIGGRTDTQYF

clone_size: many
cdr3_length: 11
j_call: TRBJ2-7
v_call: TRBV15
cdr3_aa: CATSQGHEQYF

clone_size: -
cdr3_length: 12
j_call: TRBJ1-5
v_call: TRBV2
cdr3_aa: CASSDSHQPQHF

clone_size: many
cdr3_length: 15
j_call: TRBJ1-2
v_call: TRBV30
cdr3_aa: CAWNPWDRVDYGYTF

clone_size: -
cdr3_length: 17
j_call: TRBJ2-1
v_call: TRBV19
cdr3_aa: CASRGLAGVKSYNEQFF

clone_size: many
cdr3_length: 13
j_call: TRBJ1-5
v_call: TRBV7-2
cdr3_aa: CASSLQGMEPQHF

clone_size: few
cdr3_length: 20
j_call: TRBJ2-3
v_call: TRBV15
cdr3_aa: CATSSAIWQRGLWGTDTQYF